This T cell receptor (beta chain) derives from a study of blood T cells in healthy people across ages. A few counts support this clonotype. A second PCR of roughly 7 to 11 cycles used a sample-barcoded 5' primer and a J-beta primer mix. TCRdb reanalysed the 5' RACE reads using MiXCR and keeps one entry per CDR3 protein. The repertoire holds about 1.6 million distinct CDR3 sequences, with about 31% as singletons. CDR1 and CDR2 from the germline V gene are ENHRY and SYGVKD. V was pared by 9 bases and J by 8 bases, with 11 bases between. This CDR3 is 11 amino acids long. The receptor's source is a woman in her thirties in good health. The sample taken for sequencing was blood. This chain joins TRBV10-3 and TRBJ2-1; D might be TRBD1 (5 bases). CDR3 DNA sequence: TGTGCCATACATACAGGATATGAGCAGTTCTTC. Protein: CAIHTGYEQFF.